This is a list of T cell receptor beta chains from one sample in a study of T cells in tumors and immune-related adverse events. Clones were sequenced by immunoSEQ multiplex PCR, and TCRdb holds only the in-frame ones, with some missing. The table lists some 10,000 clones, about nine tenths of them singletons, with around 1.5% in the top ten. The material sequenced was lymph node tissue, taken from a patient treated with anti-PD-1 therapy. Every receptor here comes from a female donor with metastatic renal cell carcinoma. CDR3s include the opening cysteine and the closing phenylalanine or tryptophan. Each record gives: D gene, V gene, clone size, J gene, CDR3 protein, CDR3 DNA. D genes are given only for firm matches. Clone size appears in some rows only: once, few, many, or a class for an expanded clone.

.	TRBV7-9	.	TRBJ2-1	CASSFASSYNEQFF	TGTGCCAGCAGCTTCGCTAGTTCCTACAATGAGCAGTTCTTC
.	TRBV2	few	TRBJ1-1	CASSEARGWAEAFF	TGTGCCAGCAGTGAGGCCCGGGGCTGGGCTGAAGCTTTCTTT
.	TRBV10-3	.	TRBJ2-1	CAIPARDGAYNEQFF	TGTGCCATCCCTGCCCGGGACGGCGCCTACAATGAGCAGTTCTTC
TRBD1	TRBV4-1	once	TRBJ1-6	CASQGQNNSPLHF	TGCGCCAGCCAGGGACAGAATAATTCACCCCTCCACTTT
.	TRBV13	.	TRBJ2-2	CASRRGGLNTGELFF	TGTGCCAGCAGGCGAGGGGGGTTGAACACCGGGGAGCTGTTTTTT
.	TRBV5-4	.	TRBJ2-3	CASSPPNRRNTDTQYF	TGTGCCAGCAGCCCTCCCAATCGAAGAAACACAGATACGCAGTATTTT
TRBD2	TRBV7-6	.	TRBJ2-7	CASSLAPTLAGDSYEQYF	TGTGCCAGCAGCTTAGCCCCTACACTAGCGGGAGACAGCTACGAGCAGTACTTC
.	TRBV4-1	.	TRBJ1-5	CASSQDFESNSNQPQHF	TGCGCCAGCAGCCAAGATTTCGAGAGTAATAGCAATCAGCCCCAGCATTTT
.	TRBV28	.	TRBJ1-3	CVSSLGTPPSYF	TGTGTCAGCAGTCTCGGGACGCCTCCTTCTTATTTT
.	TRBV7-8	.	TRBJ1-4	CASNVYSQRWEKLFF	TGTGCCAGCAACGTATACTCCCAGAGATGGGAAAAACTGTTTTTT
.	TRBV5-6	.	TRBJ1-1	CASSIGTPEAFF	TGTGCCAGCAGCATAGGGACTCCCGAAGCTTTCTTT
TRBD1	TRBV4-2	.	TRBJ2-3	CASSQANLPGTGADTQYF	TGTGCCAGCAGCCAAGCGAATTTACCGGGGACAGGGGCAGATACGCAGTATTTT
.	TRBV2	.	TRBJ2-7	CASSDLEVDPYEQYF	TGTGCCAGCAGTGATTTGGAGGTTGATCCCTACGAGCAGTACTTC
.	TRBV5-1	.	TRBJ1-2	CASSFGSQQVYGYTF	TGCGCCAGCAGTTTTGGTTCGCAACAGGTTTATGGCTACACCTTC
.	TRBV30	.	TRBJ1-5	CAWSRGGINQPQHF	TGTGCCTGGAGCCGAGGGGGGATCAATCAGCCCCAGCATTTT
.	TRBV7-6	.	TRBJ2-1	CASSLVKGVNEQFF	TGTGCCAGCAGCTTAGTTAAGGGTGTCAATGAGCAGTTCTTC
TRBD1	TRBV19	.	TRBJ1-2	CASIPQGFGHGYTF	TGTGCCAGTATCCCACAGGGGTTTGGGCATGGCTACACCTTC
.	TRBV5-1	.	TRBJ2-1	CASSLEGHYNEQFF	TGCGCCAGCAGCTTGGAAGGGCACTACAATGAGCAGTTCTTC
TRBD2	TRBV18	.	TRBJ2-7	CASSSASGSEYEQYF	TGTGCCAGCTCATCAGCTAGCGGGAGTGAGTACGAGCAGTACTTC
TRBD2	TRBV6-6	.	TRBJ2-7	CASRIRLAAISSEQYF	TGTGCCAGCAGAATAAGACTAGCGGCTATTTCGAGTGAGCAGTACTTC
.	TRBV11-3	.	TRBJ1-3	CASSLGRFGGNTIYF	TGTGCCAGCAGCTTAGGCCGTTTTGGTGGAAACACCATATATTTT
.	TRBV5-6	.	TRBJ2-1	CASRLQDNEQFF	TGTGCCAGCAGGTTACAGGACAATGAGCAGTTCTTC
.	TRBV28	.	TRBJ2-7	CASRPGHTFYEQYF	TGTGCCAGCAGGCCGGGACATACCTTCTACGAGCAGTACTTC
.	TRBV14	.	TRBJ1-4	CASSRRLATNEKLFF	TGTGCCAGCAGCAGGAGGCTTGCAACTAATGAAAAACTGTTTTTT
.	TRBV20-1	few	TRBJ2-1	CSAEVGRSQFF	TGCAGTGCTGAAGTTGGGCGGAGCCAATTCTTC
.	TRBV7-2	.	TRBJ2-1	CASSSDTSSYNEQFF	TGTGCCAGCAGCTCGGACACTAGCTCCTACAATGAGCAGTTCTTC
.	TRBV18	.	TRBJ2-1	CASSPRWLGGDEQFF	TGTGCCAGCTCACCCCGGTGGCTAGGGGGGGATGAGCAGTTCTTC
.	TRBV9	few	TRBJ2-1	CASSVDGSRGEQFF	TGTGCCAGCAGCGTAGATGGTAGCCGGGGTGAGCAGTTCTTC
.	TRBV5-1	few	TRBJ2-6	CASSPISGANVLTF	TGCGCCAGCAGCCCCATATCAGGGGCCAACGTCCTGACTTTC
.	TRBV4-2	.	TRBJ1-1	CASSQGGDGTEAFF	TGTGCCAGCAGCCAAGGAGGGGATGGCACTGAAGCTTTCTTT
TRBD1	TRBV5-4	.	TRBJ1-2	CASSLGLGTGGYTF	TGTGCCAGCAGCTTGGGGTTGGGGACAGGTGGCTACACCTTC
TRBD1	TRBV19	.	TRBJ2-3	CASKDRITDTQYF	TGTGCCAGTAAGGACAGGATAACAGATACGCAGTATTTT
.	TRBV2	.	TRBJ1-1	CASSVPVGVSEAFF	TGTGCCAGCAGTGTCCCGGTCGGAGTCTCTGAAGCTTTCTTT
.	TRBV4-2	.	TRBJ1-1	CASSQVFSTVDTEAFF	TGTGCCAGCAGCCAAGTTTTTAGTACAGTCGACACTGAAGCTTTCTTT
TRBD2	TRBV28	.	TRBJ2-7	CASSSLAGARDEQYF	TGTGCCAGCAGTTCACTAGCGGGAGCCAGGGACGAGCAGTACTTC
TRBD2	TRBV18	.	TRBJ2-7	CASSPPQRGGPYEQYF	TGTGCCAGCTCACCACCGCAGCGGGGGGGACCCTACGAGCAGTACTTC
.	TRBV29-1	.	TRBJ2-1	CSVGRSSYNEQFF	TGCAGCGTCGGTCGAAGCTCCTACAATGAGCAGTTCTTC
TRBD1	TRBV7-9	.	TRBJ1-2	CASSPTGQGNYTF	TGTGCCAGCAGCCCCACGGGACAGGGGAACTACACCTTC
.	TRBV7-9	.	TRBJ2-3	CASSLGSLSSDTQYF	TGTGCCAGCAGCTTAGGTTCGTTGAGCTCAGATACGCAGTATTTT
.	TRBV4-3	.	TRBJ1-1	CASSQTDTGGTEAFF	TGCGCCAGCAGCCAAACAGACACGGGAGGCACTGAAGCTTTCTTT
TRBD2	TRBV7-6	.	TRBJ2-7	CASSPRGGVAGLYEQYF	TGTGCCAGCAGCCCCCGGGGCGGGGTAGCGGGTCTCTACGAGCAGTACTTC
TRBD1	TRBV6-5	.	TRBJ2-1	CASSYTGTAISNEQFF	TGTGCCAGCAGTTACACCGGGACAGCGATATCCAATGAGCAGTTCTTC
TRBD1	TRBV6-4	.	TRBJ1-2	CASTRETGAYGYTF	TGTGCCAGCACCCGCGAGACAGGGGCCTATGGCTACACCTTC
TRBD1	TRBV20-1	.	TRBJ1-1	CSASPGQGAFF	TGCAGTGCTAGTCCGGGACAGGGAGCTTTCTTT
.	TRBV28	.	TRBJ1-2	CASSSGSINYGYTF	TGTGCCAGCAGTTCAGGGTCCATCAACTATGGCTACACCTTC
TRBD1	TRBV2	.	TRBJ1-2	CASTQIQQGARGYTF	TGTGCCAGCACCCAAATCCAACAGGGGGCTAGGGGCTACACCTTC
.	TRBV5-1	.	TRBJ2-2	CASSSRDHHGELFF	TGCGCCAGCAGCTCCCGGGACCACCACGGGGAGCTGTTTTTT
.	TRBV6-1	.	TRBJ1-5	CASSNRENQPQHF	TGTGCCAGCAGTAACAGGGAGAATCAGCCCCAGCATTTT
.	TRBV6-5	.	TRBJ1-1	CASSTRGSNTEAFF	TGTGCCAGCAGCACGAGGGGGTCGAACACTGAAGCTTTCTTT
.	TRBV5-4	.	TRBJ1-1	CASHGAVTEAFF	TGTGCCAGCCACGGAGCTGTGACTGAAGCTTTCTTT